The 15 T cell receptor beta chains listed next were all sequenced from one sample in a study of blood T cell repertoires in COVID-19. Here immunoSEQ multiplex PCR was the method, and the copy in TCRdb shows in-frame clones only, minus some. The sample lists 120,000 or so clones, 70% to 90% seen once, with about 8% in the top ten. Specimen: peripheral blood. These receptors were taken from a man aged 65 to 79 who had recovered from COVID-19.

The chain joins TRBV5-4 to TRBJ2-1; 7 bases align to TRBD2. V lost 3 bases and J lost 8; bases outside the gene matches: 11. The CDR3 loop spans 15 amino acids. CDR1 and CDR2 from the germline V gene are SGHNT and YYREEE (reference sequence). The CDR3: CASSYLGGSIDEQFF. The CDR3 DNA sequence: TGTGCCAGCAGCTACCTTGGCGGGAGTATTGATGAGCAGTTCTTC.

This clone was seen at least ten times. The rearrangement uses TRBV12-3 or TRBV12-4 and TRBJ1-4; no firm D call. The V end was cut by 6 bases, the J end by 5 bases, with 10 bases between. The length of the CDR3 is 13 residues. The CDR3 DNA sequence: TGTGCCAGCAGCTCCTATATAAATGAAAAACTGTTTTTT. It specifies CASSSYINEKLFF.

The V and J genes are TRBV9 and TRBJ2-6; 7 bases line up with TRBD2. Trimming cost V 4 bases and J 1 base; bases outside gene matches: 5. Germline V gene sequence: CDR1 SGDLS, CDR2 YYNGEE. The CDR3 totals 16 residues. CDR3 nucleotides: TGTGCCAGCAGCTCAGACGGGGGGTCTGGGGCCAACGTCCTGACTTTC. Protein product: CASSSDGGSGANVLTF.

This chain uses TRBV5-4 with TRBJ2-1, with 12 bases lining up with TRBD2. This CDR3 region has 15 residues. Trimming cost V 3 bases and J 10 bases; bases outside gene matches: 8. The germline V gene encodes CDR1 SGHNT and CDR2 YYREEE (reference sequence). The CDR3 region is CASSSTSGSFGEQFF. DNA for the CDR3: TGTGCCAGCAGCTCGACTAGCGGGAGTTTCGGGGAGCAGTTCTTC. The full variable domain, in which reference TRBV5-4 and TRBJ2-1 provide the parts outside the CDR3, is ETGVTQSPTHLIKTRGQQVTLRCSSQSGHNTVSWYQQALGQGPQFIFQYYREEENGRGNFPPRFSGLQFPNYSSELNVNALELDDSALYLCASSSTSGSFGEQFFGPGTRLTVL.

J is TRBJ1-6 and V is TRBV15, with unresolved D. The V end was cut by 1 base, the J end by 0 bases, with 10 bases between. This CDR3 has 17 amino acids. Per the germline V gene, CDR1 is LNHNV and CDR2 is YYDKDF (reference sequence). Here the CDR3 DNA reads TGTGCCACCAGCAGAGGACTCAAGAGCTCCTATAATTCACCCCTCCACTTT. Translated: CATSRGLKSSYNSPLHF. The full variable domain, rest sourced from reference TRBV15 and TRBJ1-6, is DAMVIQNPRYQVTQFGKPVTLSCSQTLNHNVMYWYQQKSSQAPKLLFHYYDKDFNNEADTPDNFQSRRPNTSFCFLDIRSPGLGDTAMYLCATSRGLKSSYNSPLHFGNGTRLTVT.

For the CDR3, the DNA is TGTGCCAGCAGCCCGGCCGGGGGTGTAAACTATGGCTACACCTTC. Protein product: CASSPAGGVNYGYTF. The rearrangement joins TRBV5-4 to TRBJ1-2, with D possibly being TRBD1 (5 bases). CDR3 size: 15 residues. V lost 4 bases and J 2 bases, leaving 15 bases between the germline ends. The V gene's germline CDR1 is SGHNT and CDR2 YYREEE (reference sequence).

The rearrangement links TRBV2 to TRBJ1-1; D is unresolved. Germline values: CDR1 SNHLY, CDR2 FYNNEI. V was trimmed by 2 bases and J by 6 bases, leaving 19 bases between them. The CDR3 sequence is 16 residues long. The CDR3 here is CASSETLRAAAAEAFF. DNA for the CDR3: TGTGCCAGCAGTGAAACCCTTCGCGCGGCGGCCGCTGAAGCTTTCTTT.

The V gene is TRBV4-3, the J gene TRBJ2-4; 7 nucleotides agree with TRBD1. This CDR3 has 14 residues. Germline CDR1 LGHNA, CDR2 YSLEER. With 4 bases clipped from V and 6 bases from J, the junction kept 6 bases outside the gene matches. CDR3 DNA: TGCGCCAGCAGCCTACGACAGGGTTTAAACATTCAGTACTTC. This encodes CASSLRQGLNIQYF.

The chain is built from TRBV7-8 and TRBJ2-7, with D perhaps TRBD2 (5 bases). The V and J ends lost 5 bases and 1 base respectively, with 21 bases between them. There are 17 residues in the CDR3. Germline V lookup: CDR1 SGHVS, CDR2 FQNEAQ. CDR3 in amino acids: CASSLSGWVLSSYEQYF. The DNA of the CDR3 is TGTGCCAGCAGCCTCAGCGGTTGGGTCCTATCGTCCTACGAGCAGTACTTC.

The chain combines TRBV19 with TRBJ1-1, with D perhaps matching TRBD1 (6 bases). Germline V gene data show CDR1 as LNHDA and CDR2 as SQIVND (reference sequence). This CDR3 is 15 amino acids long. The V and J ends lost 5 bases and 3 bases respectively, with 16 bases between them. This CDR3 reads CASSLGHGRDTEAFF. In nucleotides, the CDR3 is TGTGCCAGTAGTCTGGGACATGGTCGGGACACTGAAGCTTTCTTT. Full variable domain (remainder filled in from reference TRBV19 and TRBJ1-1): DGGITQSPKYLFRKEGQNVTLSCEQNLNHDAMYWYRQDPGQGLRLIYYSQIVNDFQKGDIAEGYSVSREKKESFPLTVTSAQKNPTAFYLCASSLGHGRDTEAFFGQGTRLTVV.

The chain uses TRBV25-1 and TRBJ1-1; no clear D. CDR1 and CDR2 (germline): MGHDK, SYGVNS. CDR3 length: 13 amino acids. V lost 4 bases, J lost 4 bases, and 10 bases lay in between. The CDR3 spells CASSVEGSTEAFF. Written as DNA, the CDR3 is TGTGCCAGCAGTGTAGAGGGAAGCACTGAAGCTTTCTTT.

The CDR3 DNA reads as TGTGCCAGCAGCCGAGCCTCACTCACCGGGGAGCTGTTTTTT. Protein sequence: CASSRASLTGELFF. This rearrangement joins TRBV7-3 to TRBJ2-2, with D unresolved. Germline V CDR1 and CDR2: SGHTA, FQGTGA. The ends were cut back, 5 bases at V and 4 bases at J, with 11 bases in the middle. This CDR3 region has 14 residues.

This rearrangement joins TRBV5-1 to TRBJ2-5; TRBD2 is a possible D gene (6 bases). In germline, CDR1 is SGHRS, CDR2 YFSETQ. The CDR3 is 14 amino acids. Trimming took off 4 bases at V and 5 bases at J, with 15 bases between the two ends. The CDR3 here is CASSPADREETQYF. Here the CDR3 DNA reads TGCGCCAGCAGCCCGGCCGACCGGGAGGAGACCCAGTACTTC.

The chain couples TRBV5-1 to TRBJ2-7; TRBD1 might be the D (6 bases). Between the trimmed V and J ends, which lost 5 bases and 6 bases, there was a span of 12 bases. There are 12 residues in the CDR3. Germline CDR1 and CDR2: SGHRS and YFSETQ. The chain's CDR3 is CASRAQGSEQYF. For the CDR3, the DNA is TGCGCCAGCAGGGCTCAGGGGAGCGAGCAGTACTTC. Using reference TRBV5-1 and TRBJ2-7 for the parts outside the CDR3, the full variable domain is KAGVTQTPRYLIKTRGQQVTLSCSPISGHRSVSWYQQTPGQGLQFLFEYFSETQRNKGNFPGRFSGRQFSNSRSEMNVSTLELGDSALYLCASRAQGSEQYFGPGTRLTVT.

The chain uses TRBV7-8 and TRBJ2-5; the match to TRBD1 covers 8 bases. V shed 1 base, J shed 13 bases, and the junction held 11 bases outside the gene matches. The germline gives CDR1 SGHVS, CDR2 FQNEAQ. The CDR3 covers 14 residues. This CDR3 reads CASSLGRQGPAPYF. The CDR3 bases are TGTGCCAGCAGCTTAGGCAGACAGGGGCCTGCACCGTACTTC.